The entry below describes one TCR beta chain. Its antigen remains unidentified. Germline CDR1 reads SGHKS; CDR2 reads YYEKEE (reference sequence). V was cut by 6 bases and J by 7 bases, with 21 bases left in between. CDR3 length equals 15 residues. The source of the sample is a study of cytomegalovirus exposure and HLA in healthy donors. Study-wide points: A subsequent analysis found that TCR clusters from the first cohort also tended to co-occur in the roughly 120 validation repertoires, with approximately 95% of cluster scores above 0.

The method was immunoSEQ multiplex PCR; TCRdb's version includes in-frame clones alone and lacks a portion of them. The sample carries around 190,000 clones, around 84% recorded once. J is TRBJ2-3 and V is TRBV5-5, with a weak D call TRBD2 (6 bases). The specimen sequenced was PBMCs. This sequence was found in a man between 18 and 35 years old in good health and CMV-seropositive. Here the CDR3 reads CASTLFGVGGNTQYF. The DNA for the CDR3 is TGTGCCAGCACCCTCTTTGGGGTGGGAGGAAATACGCAGTATTTT.